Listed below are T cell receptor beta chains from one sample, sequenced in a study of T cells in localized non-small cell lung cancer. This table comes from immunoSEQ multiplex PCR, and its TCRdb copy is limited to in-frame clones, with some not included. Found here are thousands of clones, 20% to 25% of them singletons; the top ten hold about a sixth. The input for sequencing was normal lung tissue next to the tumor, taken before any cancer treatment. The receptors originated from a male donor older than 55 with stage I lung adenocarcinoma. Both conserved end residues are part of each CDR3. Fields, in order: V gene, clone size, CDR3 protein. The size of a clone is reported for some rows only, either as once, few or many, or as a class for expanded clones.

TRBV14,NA,CASSPKQIFFAEQYF
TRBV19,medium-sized,CASSTRFPGGDYGYTF
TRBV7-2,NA,CASSITSTDTQYF
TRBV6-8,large,CASSYRKTATNEKLFF
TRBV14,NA,CASSHRTGWNTEAFF
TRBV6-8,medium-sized,CASTAPGIAEAFF
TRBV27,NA,CASSLSSWQSHGYTF
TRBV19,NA,CASSRLGQGIYEQYF
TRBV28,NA,CASSPGGSNQPQHF
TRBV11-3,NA,CASSQGEGTRSNQPQHF
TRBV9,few,CASSTGTSDYEQYF
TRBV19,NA,CASTRQGPNEQFF
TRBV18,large,CASSPNQGRTEAFF
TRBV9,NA,CASSGQGVNTEAFF
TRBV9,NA,CASSATGTVQETQYF
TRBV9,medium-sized,CASSVADLGEQYF
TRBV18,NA,CASSRDRTYEQYF
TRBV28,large,CASSLFTGAHQPQHF